This T cell receptor beta chain is drawn from a study of blood T cells in healthy people across ages (dated by TCRdb to 2014 to 2015). In the study overall: In model experiments, template switching captured roughly one uniquely barcoded TCR beta cDNA molecule for every two T cells. The study measured age-related changes in TCR beta repertoire diversity using deep sequencing normalized with unique cDNA molecular identifiers. Four age groups were formed from the donors: young (average approximately 15 years), middle-aged (around 39), aged (more than 55) and long-lived (82). To avoid experimental bias, donors of different ages were randomly spread across the sequencing lanes. For two donors (one aged 18 to 30 and one aged 80 or older), the study analyzed two additional independent replicas of 1 million unique cDNA reads from the same blood draw.

This clonotype showed up just a few times. What this receptor recognizes is not known. No base qualities exist here, and no much larger clone lies one base off it. Library preparation employed 5' RACE. The sequencer listed for this sample is Illumina HiSeq 2500. The second PCR ran for about 7 to 11 cycles and used a J-beta primer mix along with a sample-barcoded 5' primer. A unique molecular identifier was introduced onto each TCR beta cDNA molecule by a template-switch 5' adaptor carrying 12 random nucleotides. Each sample yielded at least 2.5 million CDR3-containing paired-end reads. The Mint cDNA synthesis kit, primed by a TRBC-specific oligonucleotide, was used to synthesize first-strand cDNA from all RNA. Following uracil-DNA glycosylase treatment, all cDNA underwent a first 18-cycle PCR with the universal primers M1SS and BC2_uni_R. The paper's data handling went like this. For normalization, 1 million high-quality reads, each with a distinct molecular identifier, were randomly selected from each sample. Reads sharing molecular identifiers were discarded rather than binned into consensus sequences. MiTCR, set to a Q25 quality threshold and the strictest error-elimination algorithm, was used for CDR3 identification, clonotype clustering and error correction. A nonparametric unseen species model with Euler transformation was used to estimate a lower bound on total TCR beta diversity. TCRdb trimmed public reads at Q25 via fastp, called clones via MiXCR and kept in-frame beta chains. Rows are combined by CDR3 protein, so each entry shows the most common genes and DNA. The V and J calls and clone size come from TCRdb's table, not from the authors' own analysis. This sample comprises over a million distinct CDR3 sequences, around two fifths of them detected only once. The ten largest account for 7.9% of the sample.

The donors were 40 or so Caucasian individuals from Russia, aged roughly 6 to 100 years, who were systemically healthy. Each donor gave roughly 9.5 milliliters of peripheral blood, collected into EDTA-treated Vacutainer tubes. PBMCs were isolated by Ficoll-Paque density-gradient centrifugation, with at least 6 million obtained per sample. Trizol reagent was used to extract total RNA from PBMCs, with at least 5.5 micrograms per sample. The percentages of naive CD45RAhigh/CD27high T cells were determined by flow cytometry on a PBMC aliquot from every donor. What the research found in general, with its limitations: The long-lived group showed more naive CD4+ T cells, fewer expanded clones and increased TCR diversity than the aged group, suggesting age selection. Observed TCR beta diversity correlated strongly with the percentage of naive T cells measured by flow cytometry. The CMV infection status of donors was not known, potentially confounding age-related changes in expanded clonotypes. Because profiling used bulk unsorted PBMCs, naive and antigen-experienced compartments could not be compared conclusively. As age increased, observed TCR beta diversity per million T cells dropped in a roughly linear way, and a significant reduction was already evident by age 40. Estimates of total diversity based on one million sequenced T cells were regarded as lower bounds and as underestimates.

Trimming takes 8 bases from V and 0 bases from J, and the germline ends sit 8 bases apart. In the germline V gene, CDR1 corresponds to MRHNA and CDR2 to SNTAGT. Measured from the cysteine to the phenylalanine, the CDR3 is 12 residues long. Only the CDR3 region is kept as DNA, spanning 36 bases read in frame from base 1. The origin of this receptor is a woman between 18 and 29 years old in good health. Sequenced input: blood. The chain is assembled from TRBV6-4 and TRBJ2-7; no D segment can be confidently identified. CDR3 loop: CASHLPSYEQYF. At the DNA level, the sequence is TGTGCCAGCCACTTACCCTCCTACGAGCAGTACTTC.